The rows below give T cell receptor beta chains drawn from one sample of a study of T cells in Graves' hyperthyroidism and ophthalmopathy. A single record per CDR3 protein comes from TCRdb applying MiXCR to the multiplex PCR reads. Counted here are about 510,000 distinct CDR3 sequences, 13% to 15% occurring once; the ten biggest clones make up 14%. Input material: blood. These receptors were collected from a middle-aged woman with Graves' hyperthyroidism. CDR3s include the opening cysteine and the closing phenylalanine or tryptophan. Each record gives: D gene, clone size, V gene, J gene, CDR3 protein, CDR3 DNA. D genes are given only for firm matches. Not every row has a clone size; where given, it reads once, few, many or a size class.

d_gene: TRBD2; abundance: NA; v_gene: TRBV19; j_gene: TRBJ2-1; CDR3aa: CASSFSGSDDEQFF; CDR3nt: TGTGCCAGTAGTTTTAGCGGGAGTGACGATGAGCAGTTCTTC
d_gene: NA; abundance: NA; v_gene: TRBV5-1; j_gene: TRBJ1-2; CDR3aa: CASSSEIGGYTF; CDR3nt: TGCGCCAGCAGCTCGGAGATCGGTGGCTACACCTTC
d_gene: TRBD1; abundance: many; v_gene: TRBV19; j_gene: TRBJ2-1; CDR3aa: CASSPRTGAQYNEQFF; CDR3nt: TGTGCCAGTAGTCCGCGGACAGGGGCACAGTACAATGAGCAGTTCTTC
d_gene: NA; abundance: NA; v_gene: TRBV15; j_gene: TRBJ1-5; CDR3aa: CATSRVRDRPLDNQPQHF; CDR3nt: TGTGCCACCAGCAGAGTAAGAGACAGGCCTCTTGACAATCAGCCCCAGCATTTT
d_gene: NA; abundance: NA; v_gene: TRBV27; j_gene: TRBJ2-6; CDR3aa: CASRGTVNSGANVLTF; CDR3nt: TGTGCCAGCAGGGGGACGGTTAACTCTGGGGCCAACGTCCTGACTTTC
d_gene: TRBD2; abundance: many; v_gene: TRBV10-2; j_gene: TRBJ2-1; CDR3aa: CASSLTIAGGPNEQFF; CDR3nt: TGCGCCAGCAGCCTGACAATAGCGGGAGGGCCTAATGAGCAGTTCTTC
d_gene: NA; abundance: many; v_gene: TRBV2; j_gene: TRBJ2-7; CDR3aa: CASSEGTNSYEQYF; CDR3nt: TGTGCCAGCAGTGAAGGGACTAATTCCTACGAGCAGTACTTC
d_gene: NA; abundance: few; v_gene: TRBV6-2/TRBV6-3; j_gene: TRBJ2-1; CDR3aa: CASSYGWGRVEQFF; CDR3nt: TGTGCCAGCAGTTATGGCTGGGGGCGGGTTGAGCAGTTCTTC
d_gene: NA; abundance: NA; v_gene: TRBV27; j_gene: TRBJ2-7; CDR3aa: CASSLNRELGEQYF; CDR3nt: TGTGCCAGCAGTTTGAACAGGGAACTCGGGGAGCAGTACTTC
d_gene: TRBD1; abundance: few; v_gene: TRBV7-8; j_gene: TRBJ2-5; CDR3aa: CASSLGGDRGRETQYF; CDR3nt: TGTGCCAGCAGCTTAGGGGGGGACAGGGGGAGAGAGACCCAGTACTTC
d_gene: TRBD2; abundance: many; v_gene: TRBV20-1; j_gene: TRBJ2-5; CDR3aa: CSATNQLAGGKETQYF; CDR3nt: TGCAGTGCTACCAACCAGCTAGCGGGAGGGAAAGAGACCCAGTACTTC
d_gene: NA; abundance: many; v_gene: TRBV7-9; j_gene: TRBJ2-3; CDR3aa: CASSLGWQGVLTDTQYF; CDR3nt: TGTGCCAGCAGCCTAGGTTGGCAGGGCGTCCTCACAGATACGCAGTATTTT
d_gene: TRBD1; abundance: many; v_gene: TRBV12-3/TRBV12-4; j_gene: TRBJ2-7; CDR3aa: CASSRDRRYEQYF; CDR3nt: TGTGCCAGCAGTCGGGACAGGCGGTACGAGCAGTACTTC
d_gene: NA; abundance: many; v_gene: TRBV18; j_gene: TRBJ1-1; CDR3aa: CASSQGKGTEAFF; CDR3nt: TGTGCCAGCTCACAGGGTAAGGGCACTGAAGCTTTCTTT
d_gene: NA; abundance: NA; v_gene: TRBV19; j_gene: TRBJ1-5; CDR3aa: CASTERGGSQPQHF; CDR3nt: TGTGCCAGTACCGAAAGGGGGGGATCCCAGCCCCAGCATTTT
d_gene: TRBD2; abundance: few; v_gene: TRBV20-1; j_gene: TRBJ2-1; CDR3aa: CSALGTSGRAGKDEQFF; CDR3nt: TGCAGTGCACTCGGGACTAGCGGGAGGGCGGGTAAGGATGAGCAGTTCTTC
d_gene: TRBD2; abundance: once; v_gene: TRBV20-1; j_gene: TRBJ2-7; CDR3aa: CSAGLAGLYEQYF; CDR3nt: TGCAGTGCGGGACTAGCGGGACTCTACGAGCAGTACTTC
d_gene: NA; abundance: NA; v_gene: TRBV27; j_gene: TRBJ2-7; CDR3aa: CASCPWGSYEQYF; CDR3nt: TGTGCCAGCTGCCCGTGGGGGAGTTACGAGCAGTACTTC
d_gene: NA; abundance: many; v_gene: TRBV7-9; j_gene: TRBJ2-3; CDR3aa: CASSPPTGDTQYF; CDR3nt: TGTGCCAGCAGCCCGCCGACAGGCGATACGCAGTATTTT
d_gene: TRBD1; abundance: many; v_gene: TRBV2; j_gene: TRBJ2-2; CDR3aa: CASSARDRPTGELFF; CDR3nt: TGTGCCAGCAGTGCTCGGGACAGACCCACCGGGGAGCTGTTTTTT
d_gene: TRBD1; abundance: many; v_gene: TRBV6-1; j_gene: TRBJ1-3; CDR3aa: CASTTGDSGNTIYF; CDR3nt: TGTGCCAGCACCACAGGGGACTCTGGAAACACCATATATTTT
d_gene: TRBD1; abundance: many; v_gene: TRBV27; j_gene: TRBJ1-2; CDR3aa: CASSSPRTGPYGYTF; CDR3nt: TGTGCCAGCAGTTCCCCGAGGACAGGGCCCTATGGCTACACCTTC
d_gene: NA; abundance: many; v_gene: TRBV28; j_gene: TRBJ1-2; CDR3aa: CASNRLRANYGYTF; CDR3nt: TGTGCCAGCAACCGACTTAGAGCTAACTATGGCTACACCTTC
d_gene: NA; abundance: many; v_gene: TRBV28; j_gene: TRBJ2-5; CDR3aa: CASSRRVETQYF; CDR3nt: TGTGCCAGCAGTCGGAGGGTGGAGACCCAGTACTTC
d_gene: NA; abundance: NA; v_gene: TRBV19; j_gene: TRBJ1-4; CDR3aa: CASRRSGVSEKLFF; CDR3nt: TGTGCCAGTAGGAGATCAGGGGTATCTGAAAAACTGTTTTTT
d_gene: NA; abundance: many; v_gene: TRBV13; j_gene: TRBJ2-7; CDR3aa: CASSSSPLTYEQYF; CDR3nt: TGTGCCAGCAGCTCCTCCCCACTCACCTACGAGCAGTACTTC
d_gene: TRBD1; abundance: few; v_gene: TRBV7-6; j_gene: TRBJ2-3; CDR3aa: CASSFLQGATDTQYF; CDR3nt: TGTGCCAGCAGCTTTTTACAGGGGGCCACAGATACGCAGTATTTT
d_gene: TRBD1; abundance: few; v_gene: TRBV15; j_gene: TRBJ1-2; CDR3aa: CATSRDSGGAIGYTF; CDR3nt: TGTGCCACCAGCAGAGACTCAGGGGGCGCTATTGGCTACACCTTC
d_gene: NA; abundance: NA; v_gene: TRBV12-3/TRBV12-4; j_gene: TRBJ1-6; CDR3aa: CASSPTIYNSPLHF; CDR3nt: TGTGCCAGCAGTCCAACCATCTATAATTCACCCCTCCACTTT
d_gene: NA; abundance: many; v_gene: TRBV9; j_gene: TRBJ2-2; CDR3aa: CASSVGQLANTGELFF; CDR3nt: TGTGCCAGCAGCGTAGGGCAGCTCGCGAACACCGGGGAGCTGTTTTTT
d_gene: NA; abundance: many; v_gene: TRBV18; j_gene: TRBJ1-1; CDR3aa: CASSPSELMNTEAFF; CDR3nt: TGTGCCAGCTCACCAAGTGAACTCATGAACACTGAAGCTTTCTTT
d_gene: TRBD1; abundance: many; v_gene: TRBV6-1; j_gene: TRBJ1-2; CDR3aa: CASRKTGTANYGYTF; CDR3nt: TGTGCCAGCAGAAAGACTGGGACAGCAAACTATGGCTACACCTTC
d_gene: TRBD1; abundance: many; v_gene: TRBV18; j_gene: TRBJ1-1; CDR3aa: CASSTKQGGNTEAFF; CDR3nt: TGTGCCAGCTCAACAAAACAGGGGGGGAACACTGAAGCTTTCTTT
d_gene: NA; abundance: many; v_gene: TRBV7-9; j_gene: TRBJ2-1; CDR3aa: CASSLRQADEQFF; CDR3nt: TGTGCCAGCAGCTTACGGCAGGCCGATGAGCAGTTCTTC
d_gene: TRBD2; abundance: many; v_gene: TRBV7-8; j_gene: TRBJ2-1; CDR3aa: CASSSGRAFVEQFF; CDR3nt: TGTGCCAGCAGCTCCGGGAGGGCCTTCGTTGAGCAGTTCTTC
d_gene: NA; abundance: many; v_gene: TRBV18; j_gene: TRBJ1-5; CDR3aa: CASSPGPTNQPQHF; CDR3nt: TGTGCCAGCTCACCAGGACCGACGAATCAGCCCCAGCATTTT
d_gene: TRBD1; abundance: few; v_gene: TRBV7-9; j_gene: TRBJ1-1; CDR3aa: CASSSPGTGTLEAFF; CDR3nt: TGTGCCAGCAGCAGTCCCGGGACAGGGACCCTAGAGGCTTTCTTT
d_gene: NA; abundance: NA; v_gene: TRBV20-1; j_gene: TRBJ2-2; CDR3aa: CSASRDTGELFF; CDR3nt: TGCAGTGCTAGCCGGGACACCGGGGAGCTGTTTTTT
d_gene: TRBD2; abundance: NA; v_gene: TRBV19; j_gene: TRBJ2-1; CDR3aa: CASSIGGTSVLNERFF; CDR3nt: TGTGCCAGTAGTATAGGTGGGACTAGCGTCCTCAATGAACGGTTCTTC
d_gene: NA; abundance: many; v_gene: TRBV5-1; j_gene: TRBJ2-7; CDR3aa: CASSQGGATYEQYF; CDR3nt: TGCGCCAGCAGCCAGGGTGGGGCTACCTACGAGCAGTACTTC